This T cell receptor (beta chain) came from a study of cytomegalovirus exposure and HLA in healthy donors. V shed 4 bases and J 9 bases; nucleotides not matched to a gene: 12. Germline CDR1 reads SGHTA; CDR2 reads FQGTGA. This CDR3 is built from 16 residues. In the case of this clone: Its antigen is not known.

General study points: Segments of the TCR beta V type were, in most cases, productive about 90% or about 30% of the time in an earlier analysis.

It was with 60 Vbeta and 13 Jbeta primers that the PCR ran. TCRdb keeps only in-frame clones here, not all; method: immunoSEQ multiplex PCR. The sample includes under 95,000 clones, about 8% seen only once; the top ten take under 3%. The source material was PBMCs. V and J are TRBV7-3 and TRBJ2-1; 10 nucleotides agree with TRBD2. The receptor's source is a man aged 50-59 years in good health and CMV-seronegative. As DNA, the CDR3 is TGTGCCAGCAGCTCCGCTGGGAGCGGGAGGGCCTCTGAGCAGTTCTTC. Its translation: CASSSAGSGRASEQFF. The full variable domain, its missing parts supplied by reference TRBV7-3 and TRBJ2-1, is GAGVSQTPSNKVTEKGKYVELRCDPISGHTALYWYRQSLGQGPEFLIYFQGTGAADDSGLPNDRFFAVRPEGSVSTLKIQRTERGDSAVYLCASSSAGSGRASEQFFGPGTRLTVL.